This is a list of T cell receptor beta chains from one sample in a study of T-cell reconstitution after alpha-beta-depleted transplantation in children. Each CDR3 protein gets one entry after TCRdb re-called the PCR reads with MiXCR. The sample lists some 640,000 distinct CDR3 sequences; roughly 15% were seen once. Source: PBMCs from the stem cell graft donor, taken from the stem cell graft. The receptors were gathered from a human donor who donated a stem cell graft to a child with acute myeloid leukemia. Both conserved end residues are part of each CDR3. D genes are given only for firm matches. Only some rows state a clone size, as once, few, many or a class for expanded clones.

v_call: TRBV12-3/TRBV12-4; j_call: TRBJ1-5; d_call: NA; clone_size: NA; cdr3_nt: TGTGCCACCTCATGGGGGCAAACCAATCAGCCCCAGCATTTT; cdr3_aa: CATSWGQTNQPQHF
v_call: TRBV6-1; j_call: TRBJ1-3; d_call: TRBD1; clone_size: few; cdr3_nt: TGTGCCAGCAAGGTTGGGACAGGGCTGGGAAACACCATATATTTT; cdr3_aa: CASKVGTGLGNTIYF
v_call: TRBV7-2; j_call: TRBJ2-1; d_call: NA; clone_size: NA; cdr3_nt: TGTGCCAGCAGCTTAGTTGGGTCACACAATGAGCAGTTCTTC; cdr3_aa: CASSLVGSHNEQFF
v_call: TRBV30; j_call: TRBJ1-1; d_call: NA; clone_size: NA; cdr3_nt: TGTGCCTGGAACCAGGATGGTAACGCTGAAGCTTTCTTT; cdr3_aa: CAWNQDGNAEAFF
v_call: TRBV25-1; j_call: TRBJ1-1; d_call: NA; clone_size: few; cdr3_nt: TGTGCCAGCGGGCAGGGAGAACACACTGAAGCTTTCTTT; cdr3_aa: CASGQGEHTEAFF
v_call: TRBV7-2; j_call: TRBJ1-2; d_call: NA; clone_size: many; cdr3_nt: TGTGCCAGCAGCTTAAAGCTCAGGGATACTAACTATGGCTACACCTTC; cdr3_aa: CASSLKLRDTNYGYTF
v_call: TRBV11-1; j_call: TRBJ2-7; d_call: NA; clone_size: few; cdr3_nt: TGTGCCAGCAGCTTGGACTATACGGACTACGAGCAGTACTTC; cdr3_aa: CASSLDYTDYEQYF
v_call: TRBV15; j_call: TRBJ2-3; d_call: NA; clone_size: many; cdr3_nt: TGTGCCACTGGGGGGAGAACCCCAGATACGCAGTATTTT; cdr3_aa: CATGGRTPDTQYF
v_call: TRBV29-1; j_call: TRBJ2-3; d_call: TRBD2; clone_size: many; cdr3_nt: TGCAGCGTTGCGGGACTAGGCATGATGACAGATACGCAGTATTTT; cdr3_aa: CSVAGLGMMTDTQYF
v_call: TRBV7-2; j_call: TRBJ2-7; d_call: NA; clone_size: NA; cdr3_nt: TGTGCCAGCAGCTTCCCGGGGGGCAAGGACGAGCAGTACTTC; cdr3_aa: CASSFPGGKDEQYF
v_call: TRBV7-9; j_call: TRBJ1-5; d_call: TRBD1; clone_size: NA; cdr3_nt: TGTGCCAGCAGCTCACAGGGGATTGGCAATCAGCCCCAGCATTTT; cdr3_aa: CASSSQGIGNQPQHF
v_call: TRBV4-2; j_call: TRBJ1-2; d_call: NA; clone_size: few; cdr3_nt: TGTGCCAGCAGCCCCGACGAGGGAGCCTATGGCTACACCTTC; cdr3_aa: CASSPDEGAYGYTF
v_call: TRBV29-1; j_call: TRBJ1-1; d_call: NA; clone_size: many; cdr3_nt: TGCAGCGTTGTGGGGGCCTATCTCACTGAAGCTTTCTTT; cdr3_aa: CSVVGAYLTEAFF
v_call: TRBV7-2; j_call: TRBJ2-5; d_call: NA; clone_size: many; cdr3_nt: TGTGCCAGCAGCCGGGGGCTCCTCCCGGAGACCCAGTACTTC; cdr3_aa: CASSRGLLPETQYF
v_call: TRBV7-9; j_call: TRBJ2-2; d_call: TRBD1; clone_size: few; cdr3_nt: TGTGCCAGCAGCTTATCCCGGACAGGCCCGAACACCGGGGAGCTGTTTTTT; cdr3_aa: CASSLSRTGPNTGELFF
v_call: TRBV27; j_call: TRBJ2-2; d_call: NA; clone_size: few; cdr3_nt: TGTGCCAGCAGTTGGGGGGCAAGCACCGGGGAGCTGTTTTTT; cdr3_aa: CASSWGASTGELFF
v_call: TRBV5-1; j_call: TRBJ2-6; d_call: NA; clone_size: NA; cdr3_nt: TGCGCCAGCGCCGTGGCTTCTGGGGCCAACGTCCTGACTTTC; cdr3_aa: CASAVASGANVLTF
v_call: TRBV28; j_call: TRBJ2-5; d_call: NA; clone_size: few; cdr3_nt: TGTGCCAGCAGTTACCCACGGACAGGAGGGGCCCAGTACTTC; cdr3_aa: CASSYPRTGGAQYF
v_call: TRBV20-1; j_call: TRBJ1-2; d_call: NA; clone_size: many; cdr3_nt: TGCAGTGCTAGAGAGGGACATCGAAACTATGGCTACACCTTC; cdr3_aa: CSAREGHRNYGYTF
v_call: TRBV20-1; j_call: TRBJ2-1; d_call: NA; clone_size: many; cdr3_nt: TGCAGTGCTAGTCCACCCGGGACACAGCAGTTCTTC; cdr3_aa: CSASPPGTQQFF
v_call: TRBV5-1; j_call: TRBJ1-1; d_call: NA; clone_size: many; cdr3_nt: TGCGCCAGCAGCTTGACGGCAGCCCTGAACACTGAAGCTTTCTTT; cdr3_aa: CASSLTAALNTEAFF
v_call: TRBV20-1; j_call: TRBJ2-2; d_call: TRBD1; clone_size: few; cdr3_nt: TGCAGTGCTACGGACAGGGGGCCCGGGGAGCTGTTTTTT; cdr3_aa: CSATDRGPGELFF
v_call: TRBV20-1; j_call: TRBJ2-7; d_call: NA; clone_size: many; cdr3_nt: TGCAGTGCTAGATACAGGGCCGAGCAGTACTTC; cdr3_aa: CSARYRAEQYF
v_call: TRBV18; j_call: TRBJ1-6; d_call: NA; clone_size: NA; cdr3_nt: TGTGCCAGCTCACCACTCGAGTACCAGGGGAGCTCCTATAATTCACCCCTCCACTTT; cdr3_aa: CASSPLEYQGSSYNSPLHF
v_call: TRBV20-1; j_call: TRBJ1-1; d_call: TRBD1; clone_size: many; cdr3_nt: TGCAGTGCTGGCCGGACAGGGGGCGTAGTGGAAGCTTTCTTT; cdr3_aa: CSAGRTGGVVEAFF